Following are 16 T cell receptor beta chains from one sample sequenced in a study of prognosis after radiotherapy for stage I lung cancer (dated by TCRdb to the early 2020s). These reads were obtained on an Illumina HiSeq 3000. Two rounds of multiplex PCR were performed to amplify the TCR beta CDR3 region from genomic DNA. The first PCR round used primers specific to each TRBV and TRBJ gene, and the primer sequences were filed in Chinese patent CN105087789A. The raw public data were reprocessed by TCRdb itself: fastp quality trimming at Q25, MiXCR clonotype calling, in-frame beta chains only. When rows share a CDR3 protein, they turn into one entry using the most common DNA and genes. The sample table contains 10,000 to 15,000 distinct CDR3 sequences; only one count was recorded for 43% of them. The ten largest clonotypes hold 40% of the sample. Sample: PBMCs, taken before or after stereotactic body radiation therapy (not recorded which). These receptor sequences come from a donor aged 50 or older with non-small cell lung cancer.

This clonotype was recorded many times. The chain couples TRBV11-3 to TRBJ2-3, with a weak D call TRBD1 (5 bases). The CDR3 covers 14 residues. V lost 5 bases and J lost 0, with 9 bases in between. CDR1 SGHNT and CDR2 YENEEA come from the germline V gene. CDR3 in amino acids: CASSPTASTDTQYF. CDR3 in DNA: TGTGCCAGCAGCCCGACAGCTAGCACAGATACGCAGTATTTT.

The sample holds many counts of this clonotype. The CDR3 bases are TGTGCCAGCAGCTTAGGGGGTGAAGCTTTCTTT. It is translated as CASSLGGEAFF. The chain employs TRBV5-6 and TRBJ1-1, with D tentatively TRBD1 (6 bases). Per the germline V gene, CDR1 is SGHDT and CDR2 is YYEEEE. This CDR3 is built from 11 residues. V was cut by 2 bases and J by 7 bases, with 6 bases left in between.

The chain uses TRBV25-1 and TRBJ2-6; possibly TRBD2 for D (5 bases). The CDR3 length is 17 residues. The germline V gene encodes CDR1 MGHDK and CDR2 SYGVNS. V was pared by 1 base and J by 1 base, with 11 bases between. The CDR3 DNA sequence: TGTGCCAGCAGTGAATCCTACTCGGGATCTGGGGCCAACGTCCTGACTTTC. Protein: CASSESYSGSGANVLTF.

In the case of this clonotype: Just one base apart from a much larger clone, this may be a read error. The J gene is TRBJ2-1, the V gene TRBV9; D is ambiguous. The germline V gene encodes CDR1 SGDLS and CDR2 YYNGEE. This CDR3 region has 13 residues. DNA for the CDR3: TGTGCCAGCAGCGTAGCTTCGCGGAATGAGCATTTCTTC. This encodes CASSVASRNEHFF.

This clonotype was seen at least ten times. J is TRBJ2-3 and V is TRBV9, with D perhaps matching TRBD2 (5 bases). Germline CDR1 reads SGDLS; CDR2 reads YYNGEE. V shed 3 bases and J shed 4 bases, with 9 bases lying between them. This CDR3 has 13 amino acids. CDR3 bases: TGTGCCAGCAGCGGAGGGCCCGCAGATACGCAGTATTTT. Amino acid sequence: CASSGGPADTQYF.

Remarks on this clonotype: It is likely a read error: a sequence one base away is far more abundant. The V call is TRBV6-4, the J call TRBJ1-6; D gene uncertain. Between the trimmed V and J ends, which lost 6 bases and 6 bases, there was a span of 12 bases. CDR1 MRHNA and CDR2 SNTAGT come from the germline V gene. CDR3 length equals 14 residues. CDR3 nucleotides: TGTGCCAGCAGACCCGAAGGGTCTAATTCACCCCTCCACTTT. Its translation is CASRPEGSNSPLHF.

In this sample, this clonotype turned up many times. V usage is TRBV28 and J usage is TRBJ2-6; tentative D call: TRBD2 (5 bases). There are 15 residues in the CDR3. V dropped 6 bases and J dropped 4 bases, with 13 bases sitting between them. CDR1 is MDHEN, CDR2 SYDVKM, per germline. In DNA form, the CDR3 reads TGTGCCAGCAGCCCAACATCGGGGGGGGCCAACGTCCTGACTTTC. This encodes CASSPTSGGANVLTF.

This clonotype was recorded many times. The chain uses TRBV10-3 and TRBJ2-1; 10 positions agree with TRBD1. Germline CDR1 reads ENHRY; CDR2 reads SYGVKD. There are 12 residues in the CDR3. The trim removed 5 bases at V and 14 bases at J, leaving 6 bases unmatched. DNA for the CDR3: TGTGCCATCAGTCAAGCCGGGACAGGGGAGTTCTTC. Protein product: CAISQAGTGEFF.

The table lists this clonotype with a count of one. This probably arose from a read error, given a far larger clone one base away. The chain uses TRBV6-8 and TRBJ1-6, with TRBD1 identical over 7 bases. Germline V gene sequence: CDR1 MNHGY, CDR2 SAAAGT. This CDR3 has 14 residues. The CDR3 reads CASTVTGDNSPIHF. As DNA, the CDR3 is TGTGCCAGCACGGTAACAGGGGACAATTCACCCATCCACTTT.

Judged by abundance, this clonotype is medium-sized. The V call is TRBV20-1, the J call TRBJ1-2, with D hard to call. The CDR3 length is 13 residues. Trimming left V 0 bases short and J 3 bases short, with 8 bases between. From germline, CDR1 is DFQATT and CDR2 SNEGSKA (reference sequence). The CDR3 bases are TGCAGTGCTAGAGAAGACACTTACTATGGCTACACCTTC. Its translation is CSAREDTYYGYTF.

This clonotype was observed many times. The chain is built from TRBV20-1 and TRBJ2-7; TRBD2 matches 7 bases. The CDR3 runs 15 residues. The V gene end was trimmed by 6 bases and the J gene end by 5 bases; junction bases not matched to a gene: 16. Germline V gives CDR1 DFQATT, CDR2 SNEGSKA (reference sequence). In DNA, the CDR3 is TGCAGTGCCCGCCCGGGGAGGGGATCTAGCGACGAGCAGTACTTC. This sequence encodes CSARPGRGSSDEQYF.

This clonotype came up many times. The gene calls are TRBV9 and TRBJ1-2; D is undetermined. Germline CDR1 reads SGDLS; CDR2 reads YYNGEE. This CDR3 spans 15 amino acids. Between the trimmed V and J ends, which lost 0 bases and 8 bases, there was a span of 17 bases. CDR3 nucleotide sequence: TGTGCCAGCAGCGTAGGCGCACCGGGGATTGGAGGCTACACCTTC. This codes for CASSVGAPGIGGYTF.

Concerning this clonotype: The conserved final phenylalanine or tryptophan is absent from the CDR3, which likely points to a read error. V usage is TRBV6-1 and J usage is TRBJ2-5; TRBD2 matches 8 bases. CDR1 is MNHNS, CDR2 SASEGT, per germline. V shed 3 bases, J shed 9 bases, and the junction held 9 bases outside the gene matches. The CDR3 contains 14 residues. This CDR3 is CASSETSAKPAQYL. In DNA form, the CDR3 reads TGTGCCAGCAGTGAGACTAGCGCCAAACCTGCCCAGTACTTA.

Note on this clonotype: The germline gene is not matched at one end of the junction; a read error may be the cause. The chain's CDR3 is CASSLSGQGLYEHYF. The CDR3 region has the DNA TGTGCCAGCAGTTTGAGTGGTCAGGGCCTCTACGAGCATTACTTC. The V call is TRBV27, the J call TRBJ2-7; maybe TRBD1 (5 bases). The CDR3 totals 15 residues. The germline gives CDR1 MNHEY, CDR2 SMNVEV (reference sequence).

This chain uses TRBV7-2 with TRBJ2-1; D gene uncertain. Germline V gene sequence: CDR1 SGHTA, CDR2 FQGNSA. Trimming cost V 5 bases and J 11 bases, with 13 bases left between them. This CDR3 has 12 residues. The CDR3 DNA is TGTGCCAGCAGCCCGATATCGGTTAAGCAGTTCTTC. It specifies CASSPISVKQFF. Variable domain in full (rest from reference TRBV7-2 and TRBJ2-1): GAGVSQSPSNKVTEKGKDVELRCDPISGHTALYWYRQSLGQGLEFLIYFQGNSAPDKSGLPSDRFSAERTGGSVSTLTIQRTQQEDSAVYLCASSPISVKQFFGPGTRLTVL.

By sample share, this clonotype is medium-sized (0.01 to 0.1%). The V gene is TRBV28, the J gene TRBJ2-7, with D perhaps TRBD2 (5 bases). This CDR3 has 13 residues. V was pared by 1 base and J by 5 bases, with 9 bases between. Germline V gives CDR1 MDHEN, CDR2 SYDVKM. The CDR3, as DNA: TGTGCCAGCAGTTTATCTGTGAGGGACGAGCAGTACTTC. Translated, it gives CASSLSVRDEQYF.